These T cell receptor beta chains were read from a single sample in a study of cytomegalovirus exposure and HLA in healthy donors. This table comes from immunoSEQ multiplex PCR, and its TCRdb copy is limited to in-frame clones, with some not included. The table has around 280,000 clones, about 90% seen once. The sample taken for sequencing was PBMCs. These receptors were collected from a woman in her late teens or twenties in good health and CMV-seronegative. Both conserved end residues are part of each CDR3. D genes are given only for firm matches. Only part of the rows carry a size: once, few, many, or a class if the clone is expanded.

v_gene	abundance	d_gene	j_gene	CDR3aa	CDR3nt
TRBV20-1	NA	NA	TRBJ1-1	CSATFQGKAFF	TGCAGTGCTACCTTCCAGGGGAAGGCTTTCTTT
TRBV14	NA	NA	TRBJ1-1	CASSQDPGIITEAFF	TGTGCCAGCAGCCAAGATCCGGGTATTATCACTGAAGCTTTCTTT
TRBV5-1	once	TRBD2	TRBJ2-5	CASSLEASGVRRETQYF	TGCGCCAGCAGCTTGGAAGCTAGCGGGGTTAGAAGGGAGACCCAGTACTTC
TRBV10-2	NA	TRBD1	TRBJ1-2	CASGQTGNYGYTF	TGCGCCAGCGGGCAGACAGGGAACTATGGCTACACCTTC
TRBV6-5	NA	NA	TRBJ2-2	CASSYGGAGVTGELFF	TGTGCCAGCAGTTACGGGGGCGCAGGGGTGACCGGGGAGCTGTTTTTT
TRBV6-1	NA	NA	TRBJ2-3	CASRITGSSLDTQYF	TGTGCCAGCAGGATAACGGGAAGTAGTTTAGATACGCAGTATTTT
TRBV7-2	NA	NA	TRBJ2-5	CASSLARRQETQYF	TGTGCCAGCAGCTTAGCGCGCCGCCAAGAGACCCAGTACTTC
TRBV10-3	NA	TRBD2	TRBJ2-7	CAISGTSHYEQYF	TGTGCCATCAGTGGGACTAGCCACTACGAGCAGTACTTC
TRBV2	NA	NA	TRBJ2-1	CASSEYSDYNEQFF	TGTGCCAGCAGTGAATACAGTGACTACAATGAGCAGTTCTTC
TRBV5-4	NA	TRBD1	TRBJ1-2	CASSLGGPTGMNYGYTF	TGTGCCAGCAGCTTGGGGGGACCGACAGGGATGAACTATGGCTACACCTTC
TRBV18	NA	TRBD1	TRBJ2-7	CASSPPAGGSYEQYF	TGTGCCAGCTCACCACCAGCAGGGGGCAGCTACGAGCAGTACTTC
TRBV9	NA	TRBD1	TRBJ2-7	CASSSTGTAVYEQYF	TGTGCCAGCAGCTCCACCGGGACAGCCGTTTACGAGCAGTACTTC
TRBV19	NA	TRBD1	TRBJ1-2	CASSLGQGDANYGYTF	TGTGCCAGTAGTTTGGGGCAGGGGGATGCCAACTATGGCTACACCTTC
TRBV11-2	NA	TRBD1	TRBJ2-7	CASSRDRVDSYEQYF	TGTGCCAGCAGCCGTGACAGGGTAGACTCCTACGAGCAGTACTTC
TRBV9	NA	NA	TRBJ1-6	CASSSPFGGVFENSPLHF	TGTGCCAGCAGCTCGCCCTTTGGAGGGGTCTTTGAGAATTCACCCCTCCACTTT
TRBV10-2	once	NA	TRBJ1-2	CANFRTNYGYTF	TGCGCCAATTTTCGTACTAACTATGGCTACACCTTC
TRBV19	NA	TRBD1	TRBJ1-4	CASTWTGLNEKLFF	TGTGCCAGTACCTGGACAGGCCTTAATGAAAAACTGTTTTTT
TRBV6-1	NA	NA	TRBJ1-5	CASSEIGEQPQHF	TGTGCCAGCAGTGAGATAGGAGAACAGCCCCAGCATTTT
TRBV5-1	NA	NA	TRBJ2-7	CASSLDRNYEQYF	TGCGCCAGCAGCTTGGACAGAAACTACGAGCAGTACTTC
TRBV6-8	NA	NA	TRBJ2-1	CASSYITREQFF	TGTGCCAGCAGTTACATCACCCGGGAGCAGTTCTTC
TRBV9	NA	TRBD1	TRBJ1-1	CASSVLTGATEAFF	TGTGCCAGCAGCGTACTGACAGGGGCGACTGAAGCTTTCTTT
TRBV11-2	NA	TRBD2	TRBJ2-7	CASSQSSGGEDEQYF	TGTGCCAGCAGCCAATCTAGCGGGGGGGAGGACGAGCAGTACTTC
TRBV13	NA	TRBD1	TRBJ2-3	CASSLDRQGGRTDTQYF	TGTGCCAGCAGTTTGGACCGACAGGGGGGACGCACAGATACGCAGTATTTT
TRBV19	NA	TRBD1	TRBJ1-4	CASRQQGLGNEKLFF	TGTGCCAGTAGGCAACAGGGGTTAGGAAATGAAAAACTGTTTTTT
TRBV19	NA	NA	TRBJ1-1	CASSIAYQGNTEAFF	TGTGCCAGTAGTATCGCGTACCAGGGGAACACTGAAGCTTTCTTT
TRBV27	NA	TRBD1	TRBJ2-6	CASSLRTGRGDINVLTF	TGTGCCAGCAGTCTCCGGACAGGGAGAGGAGACATAAACGTCCTGACTTTC
TRBV6-6	once	NA	TRBJ1-2	CASRLGSILYGYTF	TGTGCCAGCAGACTGGGCAGCATCCTCTATGGCTACACCTTC
TRBV27	NA	NA	TRBJ1-3	CASRERGGASGNTIYF	TGTGCCAGCAGAGAGAGGGGGGGGGCGAGCGGAAACACCATATATTTT
TRBV10-3	NA	NA	TRBJ2-5	CATGPGEETQYF	TGTGCCACCGGGCCCGGGGAAGAGACCCAGTACTTC
TRBV6-5	NA	NA	TRBJ2-3	CASSFTRDNPQYF	TGTGCCAGCAGTTTCACCCGGGACAATCCCCAGTATTTT
TRBV5-4	NA	TRBD1	TRBJ2-7	CASSLEDRVYEQYF	TGTGCCAGCAGCTTGGAGGACAGGGTCTACGAGCAGTACTTC
TRBV29-1	NA	TRBD2	TRBJ2-1	CSVSKSGGRNEQFF	TGCAGCGTTTCCAAAAGCGGGGGGCGGAATGAGCAGTTCTTC
TRBV15	NA	NA	TRBJ1-2	CATSRAREYGYTF	TGTGCCACCAGCAGAGCCCGAGAGTATGGCTACACCTTC
TRBV5-1	NA	NA	TRBJ1-1	CASSLGGQNTEAFF	TGCGCCAGCAGCTTGGGGGGGCAGAACACTGAAGCTTTCTTT
TRBV7-8	NA	TRBD1	TRBJ1-2	CASRKGTGVGYGYTF	TGTGCCAGCAGGAAAGGGACAGGGGTAGGCTATGGCTACACCTTC
TRBV7-6	NA	TRBD2	TRBJ2-2	CASSPGGPNTGELFF	TGTGCCAGCAGCCCGGGGGGGCCTAACACCGGGGAGCTGTTTTTT
TRBV5-1	NA	TRBD1	TRBJ2-2	CASSLSSRTGGGGELFF	TGCGCCAGCAGCTTGAGCTCAAGGACAGGGGGAGGCGGGGAGCTGTTTTTT
TRBV18	NA	TRBD1	TRBJ2-7	CASSPNTGVGYNEQYF	TGTGCCAGCTCACCAAACACAGGGGTCGGTTACAACGAGCAGTACTTC
TRBV7-3	NA	NA	TRBJ1-2	CASSLTGDIGYTF	TGTGCCAGCAGCTTAACCGGGGACATAGGCTACACCTTC
TRBV9	NA	NA	TRBJ2-4	CASSVSAGIQYF	TGTGCCAGCAGCGTATCGGCGGGCATTCAGTACTTC
TRBV4-2	NA	TRBD2	TRBJ2-5	CASSQGRGGRETQYF	TGTGCCAGCAGCCAAGGGCGGGGGGGCCGGGAGACCCAGTACTTC
TRBV9	once	TRBD1	TRBJ1-1	CASSPRTGSTEAFF	TGTGCCAGCAGCCCCCGGACAGGCAGCACTGAAGCTTTCTTT
TRBV2	NA	NA	TRBJ2-3	CASSYQGRLDTQYF	TGTGCCAGCAGTTACCAGGGGCGATTGGATACGCAGTATTTT
TRBV5-1	NA	NA	TRBJ2-7	CASSLVGGAYEQYF	TGCGCCAGCAGCTTGGTAGGGGGTGCGTACGAGCAGTACTTC
TRBV7-8	NA	TRBD1	TRBJ2-7	CASSSFRGQGYEQYF	TGTGCCAGCAGCTCCTTCAGAGGACAGGGGTACGAGCAGTACTTC
TRBV2	NA	TRBD2	TRBJ2-7	CASIPGLAGGTYEQYF	TGTGCCAGCATCCCGGGACTAGCGGGGGGGACCTACGAGCAGTACTTC